These 10 T cell receptor beta chains were all obtained from the same sample, sequenced in a study of T cell responses to AZD1222 COVID-19 vaccine. The data were produced by immunoSEQ multiplex PCR, yet TCRdb's version contains in-frame clones alone and is incomplete. The sample consists of 140,000 to 150,000 clones, 75% to 85% of them appearing once. The sample was peripheral blood, taken on day 0 of MenACWY control vaccination. Receptors originate from an adult in good health.

The chain carries TRBV3-1 (or the pseudogene TRBV3-2) and TRBJ1-2; D is unclear. The V and J ends lost 2 bases and 8 bases respectively, with 9 bases between them. This CDR3 is 12 amino acids long. Germline CDR1 reads LGHDT; CDR2 reads YNNKEL (reference sequence). CDR3 sequence (DNA): TGTGCCAGCAGCCAATTTAGCCAGGGCTACACCTTC. The encoded protein is CASSQFSQGYTF.

The rearrangement joins TRBV20-1 to TRBJ1-2; no clear D. This CDR3 contains 11 residues. V lost 3 bases, J lost 2 bases, and 4 bases lay in between. CDR1 is DFQATT and CDR2 is SNEGSKA in the germline V gene (reference sequence). The CDR3 nucleotides are TGCAGTGCTAGTGGAAACTATGGCTACACCTTC. As protein: CSASGNYGYTF.

The chain carries TRBV15 and TRBJ2-3; no clear D gene. CDR1 is LNHNV and CDR2 is YYDKDF in the germline V gene (reference sequence). This CDR3 comprises 16 residues. The germline V and J ends were trimmed by 3 bases and 1 base, with 14 bases remaining between them. This chain's CDR3 is CATSSGQMPGTDTQYF. CDR3 nucleotide sequence: TGTGCCACCAGCAGTGGTCAGATGCCGGGCACAGATACGCAGTATTTT.

The chain joins TRBV4-1 to TRBJ1-1; D unclear. The germline V gene encodes CDR1 MGHRA and CDR2 YSYEKL. V was trimmed by 4 bases and J by 1 base, leaving 7 bases between them. CDR3 size: 13 residues. The DNA of the CDR3 is TGCGCCAGCAGCCGTAGCCCGAACACTGAAGCTTTCTTT. Amino acids: CASSRSPNTEAFF.

The chain recombines TRBV5-6 with TRBJ2-3, with D possibly TRBD2 on 6 matching bases. This CDR3 comprises 14 residues. From germline, CDR1 is SGHDT and CDR2 YYEEEE. V was cut by 4 bases and J by 3 bases, with 12 bases left in between. As DNA, the CDR3 is TGTGCCAGCAGCCCCCCGACTAGTACAGATACGCAGTATTTT. Encoded protein: CASSPPTSTDTQYF.

V usage is TRBV19 and J usage is TRBJ1-2, with 10 bases identical to TRBD1. Per the germline V gene, CDR1 is LNHDA and CDR2 is SQIVND (reference sequence). This CDR3 spans 13 amino acids. Trimming removed 11 bases from V and 4 bases from J; junction bases left unmatched: 7. The CDR3 sequence: CASQGQGSYGYTF. CDR3 bases: TGTGCCTCCCAGGGACAGGGGTCCTATGGCTACACCTTC.

The gene calls are TRBV5-1 and TRBJ1-1; tentatively, D is TRBD1 (6 bases). V lost 1 base and J lost 1, with 11 bases in between. The germline CDR1 and CDR2 sequences are SGHRS and YFSETQ. The CDR3 has 15 residues. The CDR3 sequence: CASSLWGARNTEAFF. CDR3 DNA: TGCGCCAGCAGCTTGTGGGGGGCTAGGAACACTGAAGCTTTCTTT.

This clone was detected once. The rearrangement uses TRBV2 and TRBJ2-7; D unclear. Per germline, CDR1 SNHLY and CDR2 FYNNEI. The V end lost 1 base, the J end lost 3 bases, and 4 bases lay between the germline ends. This CDR3 comprises 12 residues. CDR3 bases: TGTGCCAGCAGTGAAGAAGGCTACGAGCAGTACGTC. Translated: CASSEEGYEQYV.

The count of this clone is one. The chain employs TRBV5-4 and TRBJ2-3; the D call may be TRBD1 or TRBD2 (5 bases each). Trimming cost V 4 bases and J 4 bases, with 22 bases left between them. CDR3 size: 17 residues. From germline, CDR1 is SGHNT and CDR2 YYREEE (reference sequence). The CDR3 loop reads CASSLPGPRDRSDTQYF. The CDR3 region has the DNA TGTGCCAGCAGCCTACCGGGACCTAGGGATCGGTCAGATACGCAGTATTTT. The complete variable domain, with remaining parts taken from reference TRBV5-4 and TRBJ2-3, reads ETGVTQSPTHLIKTRGQQVTLRCSSQSGHNTVSWYQQALGQGPQFIFQYYREEENGRGNFPPRFSGLQFPNYSSELNVNALELDDSALYLCASSLPGPRDRSDTQYFGPGTRLTVL.

This clone was detected only once. The gene calls are TRBV20-1 and TRBJ2-4; a weak D match, TRBD1 (5 bases). The CDR3 loop spans 16 amino acids. Germline V gives CDR1 DFQATT, CDR2 SNEGSKA (reference sequence). With 3 bases removed from V and 0 bases from J, the gap between germline ends came to 15 bases. CDR3 loop: CSASAQGTLAKNIQYF. CDR3 sequence (DNA): TGCAGTGCTAGTGCCCAGGGAACGCTAGCCAAAAACATTCAGTACTTC.